This T cell receptor (beta chain) is drawn from a study of long-term antiretroviral therapy in people with HIV. V lost 6 bases to trimming and J lost 2 bases, with 11 bases between them. CDR1 and CDR2 from the germline V gene are MNHNY and SVGAGI (reference sequence). The CDR3 is 14 residues long. Study-wide results and caveats: Once patients were on ART, diversity went higher but still fell short of transplant donor controls. No data were available on ART adherence, viral resistance or therapy changes.

Two or more post-ART PBMC samples, plus at least one pre-ART sample, were available for each donor. With respect to this clone: Its antigen is unknown.

Running of the v3.0 immunoSEQ assay took place at survey level. The assay was immunoSEQ multiplex PCR, and TCRdb's table has in-frame clones only and misses some. The sample carries about 25,000 clones, 75% to 85% recorded once. The clonotype comes from a woman in her 40s with HIV. This rearrangement joins TRBV6-6 to TRBJ2-1, with D uncertain. The sample consisted of unsorted PBMCs, taken 0.5 years after starting antiretroviral therapy. CDR3 amino acids: CASSRLGTYNEQFF. In DNA, the CDR3 is TGTGCCAGCAGCCGACTGGGTACCTACAATGAGCAGTTCTTC.